This T cell receptor beta chain was sequenced in a study of T cell repertoires in cytomegalovirus infection. Study context: Both a matching HLA type and CMV infection were indicated by public TCR beta signatures. Study findings and constraints: HLA-C-restricted CMV clonotypes gave the most frequent clonotype in two of eight donors. CMV carriers having the relevant HLA were flagged by cumulative public TCR beta family frequency.

TCRdb analysed the reads with MiXCR anew, one entry per CDR3 protein. This table holds about 300,000 distinct CDR3 sequences, 9.6% found once. This clonotype was seen repeatedly, ten times or more. Its specificity is not known. The junction had 8 bases not matched to a gene; V was cut back by 6 bases and J by 5 bases. Germline CDR1 and CDR2: SGHRS and YFSETQ. CDR3 size: 14 residues. The material sequenced was PBMCs. The chain has TRBV5-1 and TRBJ2-1; 7 bases align to TRBD1. This clonotype was obtained from a human donor in good health (CMV status not recorded). Some clones in this sample may be carry-over from other donors' samples. CDR3 in amino acids: CASTPGTANNEQFF. CDR3 DNA sequence: TGCGCCAGCACCCCTGGGACAGCTAACAATGAGCAGTTCTTC.